The 30 T cell receptor beta chains listed next were all sequenced from one sample in a study of siplizumab effects on memory and regulatory T cells. Method: immunoSEQ multiplex PCR; TCRdb's copy keeps in-frame clones and lacks some. The repertoire holds around 58,000 clones, with 75% to 90% as singletons. The sequencing input was memory CD4+ T cells sorted from blood. These receptors were taken from a human donor in good health.

The chain carries TRBV29-1 and TRBJ1-4; D gene uncertain. Trimming pared 6 bases from V and 8 bases from J, leaving 16 bases between. This CDR3 comprises 13 residues. Germline V gives CDR1 SQVTM, CDR2 ANQGSEA. The CDR3 DNA reads TGCAGCGTGGGTGGAGAGGGTGTGGAAAAACTGTTTTTT. Encoded protein: CSVGGEGVEKLFF.

The chain recombines TRBV2 with TRBJ2-3, with D possibly being TRBD2 (7 bases). This CDR3 has 16 amino acids. Germline CDR1 and CDR2: SNHLY and FYNNEI. Trimming cost V 5 bases and J 4 bases, with 19 bases left between them. CDR3 nucleotide sequence: TGTGCCAGCAGTAGGGGGGAGGGCCCTAGTGCAGATACGCAGTATTTT. Translating gives CASSRGEGPSADTQYF.

The J gene is TRBJ1-1, the V gene TRBV6-1; D is uncertain. The V end was cut by 2 bases, the J end by 4 bases, with 5 bases between. The CDR3 is 12 amino acids. The germline V gene encodes CDR1 MNHNS and CDR2 SASEGT. Here the CDR3 DNA reads TGTGCCAGCAGTGAAAGAGTCACTGAAGCTTTCTTT. Protein sequence: CASSERVTEAFF.

This chain uses TRBV13 with TRBJ2-7, with a weak D call TRBD1 (5 bases). Germline CDR1 and CDR2: PRHDT and FYEKMQ (reference sequence). The CDR3 has 13 residues. Trimming removed 0 bases at V and 7 bases at J, with 10 bases between. In DNA, the CDR3 is TGTGCCAGCAGCTTAGGTGGGGCCAGGGAGCAGTACTTC. The encoded protein is CASSLGGAREQYF.

This clone has only one observation. This chain uses TRBV27 with TRBJ1-5, with D uncertain. Germline CDR1 reads MNHEY; CDR2 reads SMNVEV (reference sequence). Trimming cost V 5 bases and J 0 bases, with 35 bases left between them. The CDR3 extends over 23 amino acids. CDR3 residues: CASSTFDYPRGEARQNSNQPQHF. In DNA form, the CDR3 reads TGTGCCAGCAGTACCTTTGACTACCCCCGAGGCGAGGCTCGGCAGAATAGCAATCAGCCCCAGCATTTT.

The chain couples TRBV18 to TRBJ2-7; the D gene could be TRBD1 or TRBD2 (5 bases each). V lost 5 bases, J lost 2 bases, and 10 bases lay in between. The germline V gene has CDR1 KGHSH and CDR2 LQKENI. CDR3 length: 13 amino acids. The CDR3 is CASSEGYPYEQYF. The CDR3 bases are TGTGCCAGCTCAGAGGGGTATCCCTACGAGCAGTACTTC.

The chain carries TRBV7-2 and TRBJ1-2; D gene uncertain. CDR1 is SGHTA, CDR2 FQGNSA, per germline. This CDR3 is built from 15 residues. V was cut by 2 bases and J by 2 bases, with 12 bases left in between. CDR3 in amino acids: CASSLFPAENYGYTF. DNA for the CDR3: TGTGCCAGCAGCTTATTTCCGGCGGAAAACTATGGCTACACCTTC.

The genes are TRBV9 and TRBJ1-4; TRBD1 matches at 7 bases. From germline, CDR1 is SGDLS and CDR2 YYNGEE. V trimming: 0 bases; J trimming: 4 bases; junction bases outside the gene matches: 3. The CDR3 is 15 amino acids. CDR3 DNA: TGTGCCAGCAGCGTAGGAGGGGGCTTTAATGAAAAACTGTTTTTT. Protein sequence: CASSVGGGFNEKLFF. Using reference TRBV9 and TRBJ1-4 for the parts outside the CDR3, the full variable domain is DSGVTQTPKHLITATGQRVTLRCSPRSGDLSVYWYQQSLDQGLQFLIQYYNGEERAKGNILERFSAQQFPDLHSELNLSSLELGDSALYFCASSVGGGFNEKLFFGSGTQLSVL.

The chain joins TRBV10-3 to TRBJ1-2; D is perhaps TRBD1 (5 bases). Germline values: CDR1 ENHRY, CDR2 SYGVKD. V shed 3 bases and J shed 4 bases, with 9 bases lying between them. The CDR3 sequence is 13 residues long. The CDR3 DNA reads as TGTGCCATCAGTGATAAAGGGGTCTATGGCTACACCTTC. Translating it yields CAISDKGVYGYTF.

The chain links TRBV7-8 to TRBJ2-7, with D perhaps matching TRBD2 (6 bases). V was pared by 5 bases and J by 3 bases, with 14 bases between. This CDR3 has 14 residues. Germline loops: CDR1 SGHVS, CDR2 FQNEAQ. Written as DNA, the CDR3 is TGTGCCAGCAGCCCCCCACGGGGGATCTACGAGCAGTACTTC. Translated, it gives CASSPPRGIYEQYF.

The chain uses TRBV6-1 and TRBJ1-5; D is unresolved. CDR1 and CDR2 (germline): MNHNS, SASEGT. Trimming removed 8 bases at V and 0 bases at J, with 11 bases between. The CDR3 extends over 14 amino acids. Here the CDR3 reads CASASPNSNQPQHF. CDR3 DNA sequence: TGTGCCAGCGCGTCTCCCAATAGCAATCAGCCCCAGCATTTT.

J is TRBJ1-2 and V is TRBV4-1; 7 bases match TRBD1. CDR3 size: 14 residues. J lost 6 bases, V lost 0 bases, and 4 bases had no gene match. The germline gives CDR1 MGHRA, CDR2 YSYEKL. In nucleotides, the CDR3 is TGCGCCAGCAGCCAAGATACCGGGACAGATGGCTACACCTTC. Its protein product is CASSQDTGTDGYTF.

Worth noting for this clone: Other DNA variants within this sample encode the same CDR3. The genes are TRBV11-2 and TRBJ2-7; no clear D. The CDR3 extends over 13 amino acids. CDR1 and CDR2 from the germline V gene are SGHAT and FQNNGV. V lost 6 bases and J 3 bases, leaving 12 bases between the germline ends. This CDR3 is CASSPPADYEQYF. CDR3 DNA sequence: TGTGCCAGCAGTCCTCCCGCAGACTACGAGCAGTACTTC.

The J gene is TRBJ2-5, the V gene TRBV5-4; tentative D call: TRBD2 (7 bases). CDR3 size: 16 residues. Trimming removed 3 bases at V and 7 bases at J, with 22 bases between. Germline V gives CDR1 SGHNT, CDR2 YYREEE (reference sequence). DNA for the CDR3: TGTGCCAGCAGCTCTGGTGGGGGGGACAAGAGGTGGACCCAGTACTTC. It translates to CASSSGGGDKRWTQYF.

The chain links TRBV18 to TRBJ1-1; 7 nucleotides align to TRBD1. V dropped 6 bases and J dropped 4; count of bases not matched to a gene: 14. Germline V CDR1 and CDR2: KGHSH, LQKENI. This CDR3 comprises 16 residues. CDR3 DNA sequence: TGTGCCAGCTCGCCTCGGGGAGGGGGCGGGAGCACTGAAGCTTTCTTT. Translating gives CASSPRGGGGSTEAFF.

J is TRBJ1-1 and V is TRBV6-1; D gene uncertain. The germline gives CDR1 MNHNS, CDR2 SASEGT. This CDR3 is built from 11 residues. V was trimmed by 7 bases and J by 4 bases, leaving 7 bases between them. This CDR3 reads CASIRVTEAFF. As DNA, the CDR3 is TGTGCCAGCATAAGGGTCACTGAAGCTTTCTTT.

The chain is built from TRBV6-5 and TRBJ2-7, with 7 bases fitting TRBD1. The germline gives CDR1 MNHEY, CDR2 SVGAGI. The CDR3 is made up of 11 amino acids. J lost 12 bases, V lost 7 bases, and 9 bases had no gene match. In DNA, the CDR3 is TGTGCCAGCACCCTAGGGGGACAGATGTACTTC. Translating gives CASTLGGQMYF.

This chain joins TRBV19 and TRBJ2-7, with D perhaps assigned TRBD1 or TRBD2 (5 bases each). CDR1 is LNHDA, CDR2 SQIVND, per germline (reference sequence). V shed 9 bases and J shed 2 bases, with 17 bases lying between them. The CDR3 runs to 14 residues. CDR3: CASHSPGTTYEQYF. Here the CDR3 DNA reads TGTGCCAGCCATTCCCCCGGGACCACCTACGAGCAGTACTTC.

This chain uses TRBV7-9 with TRBJ2-1; 14 nucleotides agree with TRBD2. J gave up 7 bases and V 5 bases, and 7 bases lay outside the gene matches. The CDR3 extends over 16 amino acids. Per the germline V gene, CDR1 is SEHNR and CDR2 is FQNEAQ (reference sequence). The CDR3 nucleotides read TGTGCCAGCAGCCCTAGGACTAGCGGGGGGACGAATGAGCAGTTCTTC. Translated, it gives CASSPRTSGGTNEQFF.

The chain combines TRBV18 with TRBJ2-7; tentatively, D is TRBD2 (5 bases). The germline CDR1 and CDR2 sequences are KGHSH and LQKENI. The CDR3 contains 15 residues. V was trimmed by 2 bases and J by 1 base, leaving 12 bases between them. For the CDR3, the DNA is TGTGCCAGCTCACCAACCGCGGGTTCTTCCTACGAGCAGTACTTC. Translated, it gives CASSPTAGSSYEQYF.

This clone was seen once. V is TRBV2 and J is TRBJ2-1; 10 nucleotides align to TRBD2. The length of the CDR3 is 15 residues. The germline V gene has CDR1 SNHLY and CDR2 FYNNEI. The J segment lost 0 bases and the V segment lost 9 bases, leaving 5 bases of the junction unmatched. DNA for the CDR3: TGTGCCAGTAGAGAGCGGGAGGGCTCCTACAATGAGCAGTTCTTC. This gives the protein CASREREGSYNEQFF.

This sequence joins TRBV28 and TRBJ2-3; D gene uncertain. Trimming took off 3 bases at V and 0 bases at J, with 7 bases between the two ends. CDR1 is MDHEN and CDR2 is SYDVKM in the germline V gene. This CDR3 is 14 amino acids long. The CDR3 DNA reads TGTGCCAGCAGTTTGACGGTTAGCACAGATACGCAGTATTTT. It yields the protein CASSLTVSTDTQYF.

The rearrangement uses TRBV6-1 and TRBJ2-5; TRBD2 might be the D (6 bases). V was trimmed by 1 base and J by 5 bases, leaving 20 bases between them. Per the germline V gene, CDR1 is MNHNS and CDR2 is SASEGT. The CDR3 is 17 residues long. The CDR3 bases are TGTGCCAGCAGTGAAGACGCGAGGGTGGGGAGGAGGGAGACCCAGTACTTC. Protein: CASSEDARVGRRETQYF.

The sample holds a few counts of this clone. J is TRBJ1-1 and V is TRBV11-3, with TRBD1 matching over 10 bases. CDR1 is SGHNT and CDR2 is YENEEA in the germline V gene. The CDR3 is 13 amino acids. The V gene end was trimmed by 4 bases and the J gene end by 6 bases; junction bases not matched to a gene: 2. The CDR3 coding sequence is TGTGCCAGCAGCTGGACAGGGGGGTCTGAAGCTTTCTTT. This sequence encodes CASSWTGGSEAFF.

The rearrangement joins TRBV2 to TRBJ2-5; no definite D call. The CDR3 contains 13 residues. CDR1 and CDR2 (germline): SNHLY, FYNNEI. The V end lost 7 bases, the J end lost 5 bases, and 14 bases lay between the germline ends. For the CDR3, the DNA is TGTGCCAGCAACTCCGGCCTTTCGGAGACCCAGTACTTC. Encoded protein: CASNSGLSETQYF.

This clone was recorded a few times. V and J are TRBV4-1 and TRBJ2-5; TRBD2 matches 12 bases. The CDR3 has 18 residues. CDR1 is MGHRA, CDR2 YSYEKL, per germline. V lost 0 bases to trimming and J lost 2 bases; unmatched junction nucleotides: 7. CDR3 amino acids: CASSQDLALAGGQETQYF. The CDR3 region has the DNA TGCGCCAGCAGCCAAGATTTGGCCCTAGCGGGGGGGCAAGAGACCCAGTACTTC.

The rearrangement joins TRBV11-3 to TRBJ1-1; D unclear. This CDR3 is built from 15 residues. The ends were cut back, 5 bases at V and 4 bases at J, with 17 bases in the middle. Germline-derived CDR1 and CDR2 are SGHNT and YENEEA. The CDR3 coding sequence is TGTGCCAGCAGCCCAGGACCGATTAAGGGCACTGAAGCTTTCTTT. Protein product: CASSPGPIKGTEAFF.

In this sample, this clone turned up a few times. The genes are TRBV19 and TRBJ1-2; a possible D gene is TRBD1 (5 bases). This CDR3 spans 14 amino acids. Trimming removed 6 bases at V and 4 bases at J, with 15 bases between. CDR1 LNHDA and CDR2 SQIVND come from the germline V gene (reference sequence). The CDR3 nucleotides are TGTGCCAGTAGGGGAGAAGGCAGGGTCTATGGCTACACCTTC. It codes for CASRGEGRVYGYTF.

This clone was detected a few times. The chain uses TRBV6-1 and TRBJ2-7; possibly TRBD2 for D (5 bases). CDR1 MNHNS and CDR2 SASEGT come from the germline V gene. The CDR3 extends over 12 amino acids. Trimming pared 4 bases from V and 1 base from J, leaving 5 bases between. CDR3 in DNA: TGTGCCAGCAGTGGGACTTCCTACGAGCAGTACTTC. Protein: CASSGTSYEQYF.

This clone was seen just once. This chain joins TRBV5-4 and TRBJ2-7, with D perhaps matching TRBD1 (6 bases). V lost 0 bases, J lost 4 bases, and 11 bases lay in between. The CDR3 extends over 14 amino acids. From germline, CDR1 is SGHNT and CDR2 YYREEE (reference sequence). CDR3 residues: CASSLGVQGYEQYF. In DNA form, the CDR3 reads TGTGCCAGCAGCTTGGGGGTACAGGGTTACGAGCAGTACTTC.